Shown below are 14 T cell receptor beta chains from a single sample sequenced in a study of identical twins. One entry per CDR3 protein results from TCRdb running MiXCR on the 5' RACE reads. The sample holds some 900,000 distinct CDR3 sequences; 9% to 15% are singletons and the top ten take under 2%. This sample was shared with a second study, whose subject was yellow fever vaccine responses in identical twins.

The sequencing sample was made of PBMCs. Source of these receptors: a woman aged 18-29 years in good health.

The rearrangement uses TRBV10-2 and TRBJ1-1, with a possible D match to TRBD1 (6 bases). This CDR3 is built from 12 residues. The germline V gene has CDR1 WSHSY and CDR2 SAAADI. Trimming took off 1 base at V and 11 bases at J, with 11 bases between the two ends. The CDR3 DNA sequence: TGCGCCAGCAGTGAGTACAGGGAGCGGGCTTTCTTT. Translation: CASSEYRERAFF.

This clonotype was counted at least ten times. The CDR3 loop reads CASSLTAGASYEQYF. The CDR3 DNA reads as TGTGCCAGCAGTTTAACTGCGGGAGCGTCCTACGAGCAGTACTTC. The rearrangement links TRBV12-3 or TRBV12-4 to TRBJ2-7; TRBD2 matches 7 bases. Germline trimming cut 2 bases from V and 1 base from J; bases unmatched to any gene: 5. The length of the CDR3 is 15 residues.

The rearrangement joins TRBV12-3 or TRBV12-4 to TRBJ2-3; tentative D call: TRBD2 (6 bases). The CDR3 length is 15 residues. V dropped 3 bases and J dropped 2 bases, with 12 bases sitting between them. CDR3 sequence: CASSFLADTTDTQYF. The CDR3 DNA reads TGTGCCAGCAGTTTTTTAGCGGATACCACAGATACGCAGTATTTT.

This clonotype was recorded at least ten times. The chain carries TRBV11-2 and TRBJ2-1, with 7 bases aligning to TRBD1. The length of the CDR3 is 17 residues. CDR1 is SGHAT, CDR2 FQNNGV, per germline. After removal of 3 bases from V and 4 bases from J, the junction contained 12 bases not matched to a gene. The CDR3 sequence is CASSFTTGMRDYNEQFF. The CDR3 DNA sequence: TGTGCCAGCAGCTTTACGACAGGGATGAGGGATTACAATGAGCAGTTCTTC. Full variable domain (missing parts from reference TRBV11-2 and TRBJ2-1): EAGVAQSPRYKIIEKRQSVAFWCNPISGHATLYWYQQILGQGPKLLIQFQNNGVVDDSQLPKDRFSAERLKGVDSTLKIQPAKLEDSAVYLCASSFTTGMRDYNEQFFGPGTRLTVL.

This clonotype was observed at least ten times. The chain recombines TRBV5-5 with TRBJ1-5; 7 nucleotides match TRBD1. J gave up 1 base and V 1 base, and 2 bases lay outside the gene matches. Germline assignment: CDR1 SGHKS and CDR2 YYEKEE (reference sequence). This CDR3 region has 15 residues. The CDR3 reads CASSLTGASNQPQHF. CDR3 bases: TGTGCCAGCAGCTTGACAGGGGCCAGCAATCAGCCCCAGCATTTT.

CDR3 amino acids: CATSDTGASYGYTF. The CDR3 DNA sequence: TGTGCCACCAGTGATACAGGGGCGTCCTATGGCTACACCTTC. The J gene is TRBJ1-2, the V gene TRBV24-1, with TRBD1 matching over 7 bases. V was pared by 3 bases and J by 4 bases, with 4 bases of the junction left unmatched. This CDR3 is built from 14 residues. Germline V gene sequence: CDR1 KGHDR, CDR2 SFDVKD.

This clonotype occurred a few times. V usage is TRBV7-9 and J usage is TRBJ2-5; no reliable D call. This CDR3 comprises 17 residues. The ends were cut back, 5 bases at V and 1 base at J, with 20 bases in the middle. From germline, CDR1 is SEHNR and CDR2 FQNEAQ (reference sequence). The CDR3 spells CASSTSRSAFAQETQYF. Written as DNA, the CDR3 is TGTGCCAGCAGCACATCCCGTTCGGCTTTCGCCCAAGAGACCCAGTACTTC.

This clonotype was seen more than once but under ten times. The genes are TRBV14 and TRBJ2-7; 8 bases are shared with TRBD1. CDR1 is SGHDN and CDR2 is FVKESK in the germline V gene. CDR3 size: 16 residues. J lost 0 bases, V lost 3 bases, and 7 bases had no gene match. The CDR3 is CASSHGPGTGSYEQYF. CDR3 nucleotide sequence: TGTGCCAGCAGCCATGGTCCCGGGACAGGCTCCTACGAGCAGTACTTC.

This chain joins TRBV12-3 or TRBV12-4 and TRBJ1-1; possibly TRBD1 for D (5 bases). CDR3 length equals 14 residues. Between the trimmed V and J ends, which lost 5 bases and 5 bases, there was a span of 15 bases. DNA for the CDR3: TGTGCCAGCAGTGGCAGGGCGTCGAGTACTGAAGCTTTCTTT. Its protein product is CASSGRASSTEAFF.

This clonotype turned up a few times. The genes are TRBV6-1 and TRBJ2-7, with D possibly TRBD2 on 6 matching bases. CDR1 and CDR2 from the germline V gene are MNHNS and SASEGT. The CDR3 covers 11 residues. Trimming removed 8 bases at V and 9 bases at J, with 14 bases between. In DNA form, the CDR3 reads TGTGCCAGCGGTCCCGGGGACTCGCAGTACTTC. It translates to CASGPGDSQYF.

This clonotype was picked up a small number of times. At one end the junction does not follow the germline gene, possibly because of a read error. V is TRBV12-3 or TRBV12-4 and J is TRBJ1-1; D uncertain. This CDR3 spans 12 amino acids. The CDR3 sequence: CASSIARSEAFF. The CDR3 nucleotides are TGTGCCAGCAGTATAGCCAGATCAGAAGCTTTCTTT.

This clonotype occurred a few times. The CDR3 spells CASSRAAPEQFF. The CDR3 nucleotides are TGTGCCAGCAGCCGGGCAGCCCCTGAGCAGTTCTTC. The gene calls are TRBV12-3 or TRBV12-4 and TRBJ2-1; D is unclear. The CDR3 totals 12 residues. With 6 bases removed from V and 9 bases from J, the gap between germline ends came to 12 bases.

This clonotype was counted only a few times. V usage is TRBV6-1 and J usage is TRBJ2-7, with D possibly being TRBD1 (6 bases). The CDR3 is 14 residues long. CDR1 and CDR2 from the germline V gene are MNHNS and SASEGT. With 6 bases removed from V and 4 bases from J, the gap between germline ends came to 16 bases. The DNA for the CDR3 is TGTGCCAGCAGCACAGGGAAGGAAAGGTACGAGCAGTACGTC. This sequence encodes CASSTGKERYEQYV.

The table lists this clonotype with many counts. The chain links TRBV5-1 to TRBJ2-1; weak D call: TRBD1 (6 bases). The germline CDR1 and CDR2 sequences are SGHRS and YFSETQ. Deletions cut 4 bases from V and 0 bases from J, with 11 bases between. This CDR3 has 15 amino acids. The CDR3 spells CASSRTASSYNEQFF. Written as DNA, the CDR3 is TGCGCCAGCAGCAGGACAGCTAGCTCCTACAATGAGCAGTTCTTC.